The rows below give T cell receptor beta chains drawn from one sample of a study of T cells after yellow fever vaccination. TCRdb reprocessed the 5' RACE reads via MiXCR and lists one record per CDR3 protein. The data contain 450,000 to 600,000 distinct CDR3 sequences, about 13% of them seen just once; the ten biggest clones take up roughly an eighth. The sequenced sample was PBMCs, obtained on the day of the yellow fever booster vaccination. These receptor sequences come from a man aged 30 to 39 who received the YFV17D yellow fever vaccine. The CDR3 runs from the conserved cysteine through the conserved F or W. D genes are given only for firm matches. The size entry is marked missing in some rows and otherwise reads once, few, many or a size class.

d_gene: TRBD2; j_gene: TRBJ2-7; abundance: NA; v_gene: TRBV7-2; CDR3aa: CASSTIAGIEQYF; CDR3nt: TGTGCCAGCAGCACAATAGCGGGAATCGAGCAGTACTTC
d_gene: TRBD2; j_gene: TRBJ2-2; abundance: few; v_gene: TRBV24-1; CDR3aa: CATSDPDGLAGYTGELFF; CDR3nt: TGTGCCACCAGTGACCCCGATGGACTAGCGGGATACACCGGGGAGCTGTTTTTT
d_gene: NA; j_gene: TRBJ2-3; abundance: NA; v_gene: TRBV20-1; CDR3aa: CSARDFSGTSSTDTQYF; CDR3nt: TGCAGTGCTAGAGATTTTTCGGGCACCTCTAGCACAGATACGCAGTATTTT
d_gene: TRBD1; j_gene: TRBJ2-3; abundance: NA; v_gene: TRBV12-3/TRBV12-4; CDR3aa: CASGAGQGIDTQYF; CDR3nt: TGTGCCAGCGGAGCCGGACAGGGCATAGATACGCAGTATTTT
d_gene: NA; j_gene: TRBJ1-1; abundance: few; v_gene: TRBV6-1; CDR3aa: CASSLGGGYTEAFF; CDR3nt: TGTGCCAGCAGCCTAGGGGGTGGGTACACTGAAGCTTTCTTT
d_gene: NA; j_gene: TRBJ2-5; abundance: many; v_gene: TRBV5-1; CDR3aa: CASRSLQETQYF; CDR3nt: TGCGCCAGCAGGTCGCTTCAAGAGACCCAGTACTTC
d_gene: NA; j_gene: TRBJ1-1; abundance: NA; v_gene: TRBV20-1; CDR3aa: CSVTMNTEAFF; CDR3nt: TGCAGTGTTACTATGAACACTGAAGCTTTCTTT
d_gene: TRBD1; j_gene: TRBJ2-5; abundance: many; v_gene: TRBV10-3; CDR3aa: CAIREGTGGETQYF; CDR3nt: TGTGCCATCAGGGAGGGGACAGGCGGGGAGACCCAGTACTTC
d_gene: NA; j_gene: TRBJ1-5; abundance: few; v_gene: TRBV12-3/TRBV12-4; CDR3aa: CASSPMGQDQPQHF; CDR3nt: TGTGCCAGCAGTCCTATGGGCCAGGATCAGCCCCAGCATTTT
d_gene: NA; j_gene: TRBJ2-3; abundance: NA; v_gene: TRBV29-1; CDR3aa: CSVAQDTQYF; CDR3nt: TGCAGCGTTGCTCAAGATACGCAGTATTTT
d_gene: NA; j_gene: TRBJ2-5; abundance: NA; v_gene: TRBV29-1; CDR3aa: CSVYGNAETQYF; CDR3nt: TGCAGCGTTTATGGGAATGCAGAGACCCAGTACTTC
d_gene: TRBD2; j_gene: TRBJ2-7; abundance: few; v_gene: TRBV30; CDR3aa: CAWSRGLAGVGDEQYF; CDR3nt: TGTGCCTGGAGTCGGGGGCTAGCGGGAGTTGGGGACGAGCAGTACTTC
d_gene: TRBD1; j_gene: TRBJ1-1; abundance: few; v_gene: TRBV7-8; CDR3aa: CASSLQGGGTEAFF; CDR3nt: TGTGCCAGCAGCTTACAAGGGGGCGGCACTGAAGCTTTCTTT
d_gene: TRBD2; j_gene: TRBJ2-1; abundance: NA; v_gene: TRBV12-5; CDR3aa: CASGKLAGAYNEQFF; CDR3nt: TGTGCTAGTGGAAAACTAGCGGGAGCCTACAATGAGCAGTTCTTC
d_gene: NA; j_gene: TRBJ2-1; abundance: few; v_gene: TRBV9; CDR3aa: CASSVEARYNEQFF; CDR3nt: TGTGCCAGCAGCGTGGAGGCACGTTACAATGAGCAGTTCTTC
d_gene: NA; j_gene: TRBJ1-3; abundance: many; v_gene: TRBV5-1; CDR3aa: CASSLGGGNTIYF; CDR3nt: TGCGCCAGCAGCTTGGGAGGAGGCAACACCATATATTTT